This TCR beta chain originates from a study of a mutant IDH1 vaccine in newly diagnosed glioma. Across the whole study: Before enrollment, the patients had been treated with radiotherapy alone, temozolomide alone, or both together. Most of them had received both.

The method was immunoSEQ multiplex PCR; TCRdb's version includes in-frame clones alone and lacks a portion of them. This table has about 100,000 clones, about 80% appearing once. Regarding time point: baseline, week 1 (first vaccination visit). As for treatment: pre-vaccination baseline after standard-of-care therapy. This clonotype was sampled from a man aged 35 to 55 with glioma. Sequenced here: PBMCs, sampled from a glioma patient treated with radiotherapy, temozolomide or both.

The CDR3 reads CASSSPSGGETQYF. The CDR3, as DNA: TGTGCCAGCAGCTCCCCTAGTGGGGGAGAGACCCAGTACTTC. V gene TRBV7-2 combines with J gene TRBJ2-5; tentatively, D is TRBD1 or TRBD2 (5 bases each). Deletions cut 4 bases from V and 4 bases from J, with 13 bases between. Germline values: CDR1 SGHTA, CDR2 FQGNSA. This CDR3 is 14 amino acids long.